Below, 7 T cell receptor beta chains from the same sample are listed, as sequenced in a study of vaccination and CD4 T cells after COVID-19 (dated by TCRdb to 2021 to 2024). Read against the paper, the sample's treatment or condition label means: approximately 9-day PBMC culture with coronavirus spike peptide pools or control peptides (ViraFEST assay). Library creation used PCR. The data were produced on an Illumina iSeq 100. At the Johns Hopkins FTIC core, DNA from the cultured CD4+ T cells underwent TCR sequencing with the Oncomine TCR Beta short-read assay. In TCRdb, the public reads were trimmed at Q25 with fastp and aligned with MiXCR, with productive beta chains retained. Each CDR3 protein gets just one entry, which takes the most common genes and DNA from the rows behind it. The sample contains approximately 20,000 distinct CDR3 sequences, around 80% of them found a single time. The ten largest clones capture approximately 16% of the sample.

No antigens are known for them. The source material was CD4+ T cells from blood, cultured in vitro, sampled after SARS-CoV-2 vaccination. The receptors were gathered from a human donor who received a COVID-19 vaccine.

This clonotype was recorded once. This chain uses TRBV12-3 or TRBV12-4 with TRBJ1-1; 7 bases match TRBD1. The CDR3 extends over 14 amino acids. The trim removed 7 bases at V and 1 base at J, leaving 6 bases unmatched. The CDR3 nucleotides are TGTGCCAGCAATACGGGACAGCCGAACACTGAAGCTTTCTTT. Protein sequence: CASNTGQPNTEAFF.

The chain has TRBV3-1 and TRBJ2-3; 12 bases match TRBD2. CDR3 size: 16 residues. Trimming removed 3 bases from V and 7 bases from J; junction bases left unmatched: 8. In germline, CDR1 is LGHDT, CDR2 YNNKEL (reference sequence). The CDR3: CASSHLAGGPAYTQYF. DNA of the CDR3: TGTGCCAGCAGCCACCTAGCGGGGGGGCCCGCATATACGCAGTATTTT.

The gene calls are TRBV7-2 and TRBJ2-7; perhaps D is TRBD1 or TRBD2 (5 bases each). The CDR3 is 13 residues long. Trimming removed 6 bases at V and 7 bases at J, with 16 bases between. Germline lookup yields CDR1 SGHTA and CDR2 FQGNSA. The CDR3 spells CASRSGTSKEQYF. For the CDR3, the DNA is TGTGCCAGCAGGTCCGGGACCTCGAAGGAGCAGTACTTC.

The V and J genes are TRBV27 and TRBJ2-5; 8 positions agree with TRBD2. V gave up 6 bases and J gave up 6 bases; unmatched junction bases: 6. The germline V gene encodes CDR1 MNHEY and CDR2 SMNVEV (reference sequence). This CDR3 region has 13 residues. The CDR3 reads CASSGGERKTQYF. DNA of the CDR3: TGTGCCAGCAGCGGGGGGGAAAGGAAGACCCAGTACTTC.

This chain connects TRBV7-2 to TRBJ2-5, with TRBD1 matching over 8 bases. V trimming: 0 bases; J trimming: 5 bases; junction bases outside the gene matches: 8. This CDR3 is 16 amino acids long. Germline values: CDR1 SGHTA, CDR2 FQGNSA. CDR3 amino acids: CASSLAITGGSETQYF. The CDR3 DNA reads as TGTGCCAGCAGCTTAGCTATCACAGGGGGTTCGGAGACCCAGTACTTC.

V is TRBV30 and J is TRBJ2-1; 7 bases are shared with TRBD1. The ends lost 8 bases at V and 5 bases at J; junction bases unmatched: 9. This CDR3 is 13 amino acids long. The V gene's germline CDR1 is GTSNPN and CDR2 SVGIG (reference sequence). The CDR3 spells CAGDRDAHNEQFF. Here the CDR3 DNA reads TGTGCCGGAGACAGGGATGCCCACAATGAGCAGTTCTTC.

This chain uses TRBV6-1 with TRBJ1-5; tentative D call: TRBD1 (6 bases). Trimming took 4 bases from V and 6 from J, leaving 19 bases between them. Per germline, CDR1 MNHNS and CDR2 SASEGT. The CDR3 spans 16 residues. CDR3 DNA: TGTGCCAGCAGTGGCGTTAAAGGGGGGTTGAGTCAGCCCCAGCATTTT. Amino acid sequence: CASSGVKGGLSQPQHF.